This T cell receptor (beta chain) was recovered during a study of blood T cell repertoires in COVID-19. At the level of the study: The origin of the acute and convalescent COVID-19 samples was the United States, Italy and Spain. Sample material is recorded as cDNA or gDNA derived from T cells, B-cell-depleted T cells, or PBMCs.

Profiling relied on immunoSEQ multiplex PCR, and the TCRdb table lists in-frame clones only, not all of them. Here the sample spans just under 60,000 clones, just over 85% being singletons. V was cut by 2 bases and J by 8 bases, with 19 bases left in between. The CDR3 consists of 16 residues. Germline CDR1 MNHEY, CDR2 SVGEGT. This chain connects TRBV6-2 or TRBV6-3 to TRBJ2-1, with D uncertain. The clonotype was recovered from a man in his sixties with acute or convalescent COVID-19. The sequenced material came from peripheral blood. The CDR3 loop is CASSYLSLVSNDEQFF. The CDR3 region has the DNA TGTGCCAGCAGTTACCTATCCCTAGTTAGCAACGATGAGCAGTTCTTC.